A single sample is the source of the 15 T cell receptor beta chains below, sequenced in a study of blood T cell repertoires in COVID-19. TCRdb's copy holds only in-frame clones and misses some; the assay was immunoSEQ multiplex PCR. The table lists over 300,000 clones, 90% of them singletons, with 5% to 8.5% in the top ten. The sequencing input was peripheral blood. All receptors derive from a man between 18 and 35 years old with active or convalescent COVID-19.

The chain recombines TRBV18 with TRBJ2-7; the match to TRBD1 covers 9 bases. The CDR3 loop spans 14 amino acids. CDR1 is KGHSH and CDR2 is LQKENI in the germline V gene. With V trimmed by 4 bases and J by 5 bases, 6 bases remained unmatched. The CDR3 DNA reads TGTGCCAGCTCACGGACACAGGGGGCTGACGAGCAGTACTTC. The encoded protein is CASSRTQGADEQYF.

The rearrangement uses TRBV28 and TRBJ1-2; possibly TRBD1 for D (6 bases). Germline V gene lookup returns CDR1 MDHEN and CDR2 SYDVKM. The ends were cut back, 5 bases at V and 7 bases at J, with 11 bases in the middle. This CDR3 is 12 amino acids long. This chain's CDR3 is CASSLGAFGYTF. The CDR3 nucleotides read TGTGCCAGCAGTCTGGGGGCATTTGGCTACACCTTC.

The chain has TRBV7-9 and TRBJ2-1; 11 nucleotides line up with TRBD2. The trim removed 6 bases at V and 3 bases at J, leaving 7 bases unmatched. The CDR3 length is 16 residues. Germline V lookup: CDR1 SEHNR, CDR2 FQNEAQ (reference sequence). The CDR3 nucleotides read TGTGCCAGCAGGCAGGGACTAGCGGTAAACTACAATGAGCAGTTCTTC. As protein: CASRQGLAVNYNEQFF.

The chain employs TRBV3-1 (or the pseudogene TRBV3-2) and TRBJ2-3; D not resolved. V was cut by 10 bases and J by 2 bases, with 13 bases left in between. This CDR3 region has 13 residues. Germline V gene sequence: CDR1 LGHDT, CDR2 YNNKEL (reference sequence). CDR3 DNA sequence: TGTGCCACCTCGACTCAATTCACAGATACGCAGTATTTT. It yields the protein CATSTQFTDTQYF.

This sequence joins TRBV28 and TRBJ2-7, with D possibly matching TRBD2 (5 bases). The germline gives CDR1 MDHEN, CDR2 SYDVKM. V dropped 5 bases and J dropped 3 bases, with 14 bases sitting between them. CDR3 length equals 14 residues. For the CDR3, the DNA is TGTGCCAGCAGTCGCGGGTATATTCGCTACGAGCAGTACTTC. Translation: CASSRGYIRYEQYF.

As for this clone: A junction boundary mismatches the germline segment, possibly from a read error. This chain joins TRBV12-5 and TRBJ1-2; perhaps TRBD1 as D (6 bases). Germline values: CDR1 LGHNT, CDR2 FRNRAP. This CDR3 is built from 17 residues. CDR3 region: CASGLDNLRQDLYGYTF. CDR3 sequence (DNA): TGTGCTAGTGGGTTGGACAACCTTCGACAGGATCTCTATGGCTACACCTTC.

The V and J genes are TRBV19 and TRBJ1-2, with 11 bases lining up with TRBD1. The CDR3 has 14 amino acids. CDR1 and CDR2 from the germline V gene are LNHDA and SQIVND (reference sequence). Trimming took 7 bases from V and 8 from J; bases not matched to a gene: 9. CDR3 DNA: TGTGCCAGTAACGTGGACAGGGGGCTTGGCGGCTACACCTTC. Residues: CASNVDRGLGGYTF.

This rearrangement joins TRBV6-5 to TRBJ1-4, with D perhaps matching TRBD1 (5 bases). The length of the CDR3 is 15 residues. Germline-derived CDR1 and CDR2 are MNHEY and SVGAGI. V was pared by 2 bases and J by 7 bases, with 14 bases between. The CDR3 bases are TGTGCCAGCAGTTACGGCCTTGGCGGGGGTGAAAAACTGTTTTTT. Its translation: CASSYGLGGGEKLFF.

With regard to this clone: At one end the junction does not follow the germline gene, possibly because of a read error. The chain has TRBV29-1 and TRBJ1-5; 9 bases fit TRBD1. Germline V gene data show CDR1 as SQVTM and CDR2 as ANQGSEA. This CDR3 has 12 residues. As DNA, the CDR3 is TGCAGCGTTATGGGACAGGGTCAGACCCAGCATTTT. This sequence encodes CSVMGQGQTQHF.

The V gene is TRBV2, the J gene TRBJ1-5; D may be TRBD1 (6 bases). The CDR3 length is 14 residues. CDR1 is SNHLY and CDR2 is FYNNEI in the germline V gene. Trimming took off 3 bases at V and 6 bases at J, with 12 bases between the two ends. CDR3 sequence (DNA): TGTGCCAGCAGTGACAGGGGCCCTGGTCAGCCCCAGCATTTT. Protein: CASSDRGPGQPQHF.

V and J are TRBV5-1 and TRBJ1-2, with D tentatively TRBD1 (5 bases). Trimming removed 1 base from V and 0 bases from J, with 13 bases in between. Germline values: CDR1 SGHRS, CDR2 YFSETQ. CDR3 length equals 16 residues. The CDR3 DNA reads TGCGCCAGCAGCTTGATGTCCGGACAAGCTAACTATGGCTACACCTTC. It yields the protein CASSLMSGQANYGYTF.

The chain employs TRBV9 and TRBJ2-5; D is ambiguous. The ends were cut back, 4 bases at V and 1 base at J, with 8 bases in the middle. The CDR3 extends over 13 amino acids. The germline V gene encodes CDR1 SGDLS and CDR2 YYNGEE. Written as DNA, the CDR3 is TGTGCCAGCAGCCCCCCGCGCCAAGAGACCCAGTACTTC. Protein: CASSPPRQETQYF.

This chain joins TRBV28 and TRBJ2-7, with D possibly TRBD2 on 6 matching bases. V lost 3 bases and J 11 bases, leaving 17 bases between the germline ends. CDR1 is MDHEN and CDR2 is SYDVKM in the germline V gene. The length of the CDR3 is 13 residues. The CDR3 DNA sequence: TGTGCCAGCAGTTTCGGCGGACCCGGAGGGGAGTACTTC. Its translation: CASSFGGPGGEYF.

This chain uses TRBV28 with TRBJ1-5; D is unclear. The length of the CDR3 is 11 residues. Trimming removed 7 bases at V and 3 bases at J, with 4 bases between. Germline assignment: CDR1 MDHEN and CDR2 SYDVKM. The CDR3 DNA follows: TGTGCCAGCACCAACAATCAGCCCCAGCATTTT. Translating gives CASTNNQPQHF. The whole variable domain, filled in from reference TRBV28 and TRBJ1-5, reads DVKVTQSSRYLVKRTGEKVFLECVQDMDHENMFWYRQDPGLGLRLIYFSYDVKMKEKGDIPEGYSVSREKKERFSLILESASTNQTSMYLCASTNNQPQHFGDGTRLSIL.

V and J are TRBV19 and TRBJ1-2, with 12 bases matching TRBD1. The CDR3 length is 14 residues. The junction had 7 bases not matched to a gene; V was cut back by 7 bases and J by 7 bases. CDR1 LNHDA and CDR2 SQIVND come from the germline V gene (reference sequence). The CDR3 DNA is TGTGCCAGTACCCCCGGGACAGGGGGCTTTGGCTACACCTTC. Residues: CASTPGTGGFGYTF. The whole variable domain, filled in from reference TRBV19 and TRBJ1-2, reads DGGITQSPKYLFRKEGQNVTLSCEQNLNHDAMYWYRQDPGQGLRLIYYSQIVNDFQKGDIAEGYSVSREKKESFPLTVTSAQKNPTAFYLCASTPGTGGFGYTFGSGTRLTVV.